This T cell receptor (beta chain) was retrieved from a study of OX40 agonist ivuxolimab in advanced cancers. Overall study context: Across the patients, intravenous ivuxolimab was delivered every 2 weeks at 0.01 to 10 mg/kg. Past anti-PD-1, anti-PD-L1 or anti-CTLA-4 therapy was accepted, and around 40% had received some.

Only in-frame clones appear in the TCRdb table, and some are missing; sequencing was by immunoSEQ multiplex PCR. The table records 100,000 or so clones, 95% to 97% of them present only once. Study-wide points: Among the lowest levels of clonal expansion were found in partial responders at 0.1-3.0 mg/kg. There were also nonresponders showing low normalized T-cell clonal expansion.

CDR1 is SGHDT and CDR2 is YYEEEE in the germline V gene. CDR3 size: 14 residues. Deletions cut 2 bases from V and 1 base from J, with 9 bases between. Points on this clone: Its matching antigen is unknown.

This TCR derives from an adult with an advanced solid tumor such as melanoma, head and neck, liver or kidney cancer. The J gene is TRBJ1-1, the V gene TRBV5-6; possible D gene TRBD1, 6 bases. The input for sequencing was CD4+ or CD8+ T cells sorted from blood, taken in a trial of the OX40 agonist ivuxolimab. Here the CDR3 DNA reads TGTGCCAGCAGCTTTCAGACAGGGAACACTGAAGCTTTCTTT. Its translation is CASSFQTGNTEAFF.